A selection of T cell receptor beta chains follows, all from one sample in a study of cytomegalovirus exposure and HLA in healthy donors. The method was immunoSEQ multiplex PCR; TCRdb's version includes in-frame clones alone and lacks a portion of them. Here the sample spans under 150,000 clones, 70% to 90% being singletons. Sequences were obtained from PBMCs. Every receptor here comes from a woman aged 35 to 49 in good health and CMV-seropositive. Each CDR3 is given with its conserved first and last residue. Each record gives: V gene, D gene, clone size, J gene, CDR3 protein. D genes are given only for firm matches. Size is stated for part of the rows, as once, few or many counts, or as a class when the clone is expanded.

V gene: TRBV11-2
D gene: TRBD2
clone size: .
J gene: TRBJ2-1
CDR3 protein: CASSLLTSVNEQFF

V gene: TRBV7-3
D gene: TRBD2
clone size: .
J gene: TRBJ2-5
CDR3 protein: CASSPAGGIGETQYF

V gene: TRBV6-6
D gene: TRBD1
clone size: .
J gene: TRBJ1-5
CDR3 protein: CASRRERQGLYQPQHF

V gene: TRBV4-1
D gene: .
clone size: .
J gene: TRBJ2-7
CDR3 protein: CASSQSQGGSYEQYF

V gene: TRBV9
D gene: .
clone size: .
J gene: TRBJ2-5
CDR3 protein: CASSAVGWSGQYF

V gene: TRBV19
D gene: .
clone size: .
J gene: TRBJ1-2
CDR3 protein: CASSPTGTGTYYGYTF

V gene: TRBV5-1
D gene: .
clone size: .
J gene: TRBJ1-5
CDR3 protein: CASSFGGSGNQPQHF

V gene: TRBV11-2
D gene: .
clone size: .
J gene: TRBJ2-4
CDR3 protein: CASSRSPPGKKNIQYF

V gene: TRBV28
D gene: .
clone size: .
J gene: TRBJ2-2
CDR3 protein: CASSPFTGELFF

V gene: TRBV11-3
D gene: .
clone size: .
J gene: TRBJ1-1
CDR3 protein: CASSPGTCEAFF

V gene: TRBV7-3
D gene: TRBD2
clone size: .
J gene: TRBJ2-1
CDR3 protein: CASSLSGGSYNEQFF

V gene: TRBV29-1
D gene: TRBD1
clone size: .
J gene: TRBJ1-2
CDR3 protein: CSVVHGTGGTNYGYTF

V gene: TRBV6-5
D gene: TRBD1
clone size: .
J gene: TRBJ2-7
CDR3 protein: CASSSLTGASYEQYF

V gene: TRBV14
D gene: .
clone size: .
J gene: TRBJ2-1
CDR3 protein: CASSQLSFEQFF

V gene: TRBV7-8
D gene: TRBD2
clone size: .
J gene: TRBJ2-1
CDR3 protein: CASSPRLAGGEKQFF

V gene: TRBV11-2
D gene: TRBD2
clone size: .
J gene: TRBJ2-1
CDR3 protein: CASSLGTSKINEQFF

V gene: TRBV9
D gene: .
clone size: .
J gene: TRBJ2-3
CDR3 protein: CASSGSRGDTQYF

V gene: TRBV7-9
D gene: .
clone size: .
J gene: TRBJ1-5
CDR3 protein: CASSPGQYSNQPQHF

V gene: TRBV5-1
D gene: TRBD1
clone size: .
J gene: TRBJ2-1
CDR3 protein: CASSLGQGEHNEQFF

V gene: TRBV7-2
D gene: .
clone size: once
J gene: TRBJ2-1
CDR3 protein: CASSRLMGANEQFF

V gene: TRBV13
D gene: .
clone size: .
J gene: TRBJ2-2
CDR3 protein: CASSSRGTNTGELFF

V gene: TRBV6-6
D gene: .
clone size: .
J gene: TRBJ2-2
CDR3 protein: CASSRGYTGELFF

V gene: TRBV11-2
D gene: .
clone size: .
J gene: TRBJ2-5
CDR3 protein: CASSFGGGRSKTQYF

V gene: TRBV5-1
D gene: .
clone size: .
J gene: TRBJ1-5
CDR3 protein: CASSLALQFRGNQPQHF

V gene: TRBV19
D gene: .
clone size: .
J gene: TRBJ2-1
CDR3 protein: CASSIMTGEQFF

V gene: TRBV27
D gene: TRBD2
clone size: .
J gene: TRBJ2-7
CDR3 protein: CASSFSSGKNEQYF

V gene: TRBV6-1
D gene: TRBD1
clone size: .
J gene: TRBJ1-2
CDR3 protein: CASSVGTGVSGYTF

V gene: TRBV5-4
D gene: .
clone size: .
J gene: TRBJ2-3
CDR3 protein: CASSLSDQDTQYF

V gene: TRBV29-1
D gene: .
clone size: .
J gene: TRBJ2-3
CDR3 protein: CSVVIQRRGGSTDTQYF

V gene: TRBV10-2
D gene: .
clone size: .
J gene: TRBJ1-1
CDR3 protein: CASSENAGRDTEAFF

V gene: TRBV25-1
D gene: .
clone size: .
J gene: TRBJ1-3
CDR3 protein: CASSGWTGTDSGNTIYF

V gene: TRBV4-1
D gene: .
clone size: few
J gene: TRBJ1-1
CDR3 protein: CASSAWQGCEAFF

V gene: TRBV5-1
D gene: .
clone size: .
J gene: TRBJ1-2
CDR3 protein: CASSPAGDNYGYTF

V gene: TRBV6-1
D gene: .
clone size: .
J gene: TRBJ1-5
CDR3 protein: CASMVRGSNQPQHF

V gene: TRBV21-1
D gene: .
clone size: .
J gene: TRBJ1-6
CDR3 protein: CASRLSNRRGQRNSPLHF

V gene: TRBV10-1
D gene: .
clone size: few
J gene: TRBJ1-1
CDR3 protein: CASSESGPGTEAFF

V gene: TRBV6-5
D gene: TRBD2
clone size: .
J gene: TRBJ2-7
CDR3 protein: CASTRELAGVSEQYF

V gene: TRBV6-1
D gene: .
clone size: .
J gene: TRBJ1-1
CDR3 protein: CASIPRQGGHTEAFF

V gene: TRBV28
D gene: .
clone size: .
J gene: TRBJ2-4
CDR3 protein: CASSGGKNIQYF

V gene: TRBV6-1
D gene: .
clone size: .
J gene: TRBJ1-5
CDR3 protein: CASSSRQTNQPQHF

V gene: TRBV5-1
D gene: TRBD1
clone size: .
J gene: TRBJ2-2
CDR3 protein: CASSLVSDRATGELFF

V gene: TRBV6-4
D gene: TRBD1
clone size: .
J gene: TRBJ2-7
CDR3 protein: CASIRTGDFYEQYF

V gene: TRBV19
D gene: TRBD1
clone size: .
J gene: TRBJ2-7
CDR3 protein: CASSPKTGTSPNEQYF

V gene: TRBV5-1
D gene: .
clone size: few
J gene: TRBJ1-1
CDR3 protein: CASSLFGGNTEAFF

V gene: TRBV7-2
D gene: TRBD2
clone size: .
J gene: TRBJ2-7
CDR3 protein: CASSLLAGRGEQYF

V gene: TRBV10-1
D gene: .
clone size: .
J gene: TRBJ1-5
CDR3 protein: CASSDQGGPQHF

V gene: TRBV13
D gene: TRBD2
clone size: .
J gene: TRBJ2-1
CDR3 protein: CASSLGTSGYNEQFF

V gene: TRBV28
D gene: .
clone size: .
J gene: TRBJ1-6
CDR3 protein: CASSSGQTYNSPLHF

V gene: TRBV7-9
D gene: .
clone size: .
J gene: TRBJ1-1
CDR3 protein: CASRGGMNTEAFF

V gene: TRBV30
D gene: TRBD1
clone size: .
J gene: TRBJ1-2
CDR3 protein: CAWTAGTGYGYTF

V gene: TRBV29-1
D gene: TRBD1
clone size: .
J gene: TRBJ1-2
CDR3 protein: CSGRTGAGYTF

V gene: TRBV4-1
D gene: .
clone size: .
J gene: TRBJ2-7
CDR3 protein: CASGPTGSLSYEQYF

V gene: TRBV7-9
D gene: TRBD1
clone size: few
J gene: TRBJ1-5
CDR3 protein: CASDRDNQPQHF

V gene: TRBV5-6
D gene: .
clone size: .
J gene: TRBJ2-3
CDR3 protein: CASSFNSAHTDTQYF